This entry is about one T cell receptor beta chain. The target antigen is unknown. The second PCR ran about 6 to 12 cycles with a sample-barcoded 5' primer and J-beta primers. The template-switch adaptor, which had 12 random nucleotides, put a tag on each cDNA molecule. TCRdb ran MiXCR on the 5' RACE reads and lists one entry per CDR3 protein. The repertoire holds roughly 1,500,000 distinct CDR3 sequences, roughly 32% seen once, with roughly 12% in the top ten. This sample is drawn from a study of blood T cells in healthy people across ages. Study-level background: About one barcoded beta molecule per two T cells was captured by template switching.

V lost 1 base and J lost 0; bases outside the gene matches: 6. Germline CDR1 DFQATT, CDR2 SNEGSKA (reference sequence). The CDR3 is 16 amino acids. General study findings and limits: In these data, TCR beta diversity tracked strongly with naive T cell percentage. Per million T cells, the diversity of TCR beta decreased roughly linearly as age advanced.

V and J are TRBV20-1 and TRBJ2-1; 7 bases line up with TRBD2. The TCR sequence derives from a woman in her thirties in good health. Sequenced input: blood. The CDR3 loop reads CSARGGDYRSYNEQFF. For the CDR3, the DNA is TGCAGTGCTAGAGGAGGGGACTACCGCTCCTACAATGAGCAGTTCTTC.